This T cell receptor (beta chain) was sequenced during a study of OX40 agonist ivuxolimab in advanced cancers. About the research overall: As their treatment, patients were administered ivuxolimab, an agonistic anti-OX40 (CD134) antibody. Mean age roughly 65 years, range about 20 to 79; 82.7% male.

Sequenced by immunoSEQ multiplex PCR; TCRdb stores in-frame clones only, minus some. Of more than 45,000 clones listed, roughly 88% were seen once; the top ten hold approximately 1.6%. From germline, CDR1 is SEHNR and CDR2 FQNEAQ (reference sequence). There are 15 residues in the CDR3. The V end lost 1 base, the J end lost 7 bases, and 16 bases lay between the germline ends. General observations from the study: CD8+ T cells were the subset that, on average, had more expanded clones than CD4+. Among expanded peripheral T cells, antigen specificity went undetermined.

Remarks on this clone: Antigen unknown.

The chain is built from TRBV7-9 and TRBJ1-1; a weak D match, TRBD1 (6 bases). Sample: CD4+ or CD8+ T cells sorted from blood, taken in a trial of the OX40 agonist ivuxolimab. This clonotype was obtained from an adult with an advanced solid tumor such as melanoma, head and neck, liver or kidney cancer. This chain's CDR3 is CASSLGAARGGEAFF. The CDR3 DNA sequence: TGTGCCAGCAGCTTAGGAGCGGCCAGGGGTGGTGAAGCTTTCTTT. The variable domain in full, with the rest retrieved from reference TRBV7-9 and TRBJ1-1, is DTGVSQNPRHKITKRGQNVTFRCDPISEHNRLYWYRQTLGQGPEFLTYFQNEAQLEKSRLLSDRFSAERPKGSFSTLEIQRTEQGDSAMYLCASSLGAARGGEAFFGQGTRLTVV.